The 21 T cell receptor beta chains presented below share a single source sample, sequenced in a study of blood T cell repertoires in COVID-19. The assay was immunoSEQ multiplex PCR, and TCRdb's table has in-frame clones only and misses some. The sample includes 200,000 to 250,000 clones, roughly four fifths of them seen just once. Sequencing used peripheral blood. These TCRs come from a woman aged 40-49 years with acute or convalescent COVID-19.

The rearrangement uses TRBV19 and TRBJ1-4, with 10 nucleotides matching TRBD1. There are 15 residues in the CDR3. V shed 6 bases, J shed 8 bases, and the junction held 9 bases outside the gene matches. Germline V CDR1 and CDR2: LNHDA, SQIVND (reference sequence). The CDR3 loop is CASRGDPGQGEKLFF. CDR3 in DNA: TGTGCCAGTAGAGGGGATCCGGGACAGGGGGAAAAACTGTTTTTT.

CDR3 residues: CASSSPSGTDTQYF. The CDR3 bases are TGTGCCAGTAGTTCCCCTAGCGGCACAGATACGCAGTATTTT. The V and J genes are TRBV19 and TRBJ2-3; a possible D gene is TRBD2 (6 bases). V lost 5 bases and J 1 base, leaving 10 bases between the germline ends. There are 14 residues in the CDR3. Germline CDR1 reads LNHDA; CDR2 reads SQIVND (reference sequence).

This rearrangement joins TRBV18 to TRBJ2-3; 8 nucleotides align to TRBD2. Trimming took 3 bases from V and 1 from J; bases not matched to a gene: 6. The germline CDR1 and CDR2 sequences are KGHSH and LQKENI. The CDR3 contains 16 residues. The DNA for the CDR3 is TGTGCCAGCTCACCTCCTACGGGGGGGCGCACAGATACGCAGTATTTT. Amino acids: CASSPPTGGRTDTQYF.

The CDR3 here is CASSRLTGDSYEQYF. The DNA of the CDR3 is TGTGCCAGCAGCCGCCTGACAGGGGACTCCTACGAGCAGTACTTC. This chain uses TRBV4-2 with TRBJ2-7; TRBD1 agrees at 8 bases. The length of the CDR3 is 15 residues. V lost 4 bases and J lost 0; bases outside the gene matches: 5. CDR1 and CDR2 (germline): LGHNA, YNFKEQ.

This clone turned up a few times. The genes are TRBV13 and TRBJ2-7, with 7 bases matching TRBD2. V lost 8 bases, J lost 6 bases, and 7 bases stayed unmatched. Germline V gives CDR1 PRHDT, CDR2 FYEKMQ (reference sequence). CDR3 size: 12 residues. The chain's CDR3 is CASQAWGGEQYF. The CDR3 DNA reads TGTGCCAGCCAAGCTTGGGGGGGCGAGCAGTACTTC.

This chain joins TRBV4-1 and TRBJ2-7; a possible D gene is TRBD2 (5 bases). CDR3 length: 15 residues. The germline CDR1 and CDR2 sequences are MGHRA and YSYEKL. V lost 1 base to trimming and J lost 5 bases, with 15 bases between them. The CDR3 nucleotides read TGCGCCAGCAGCCAAGCACGGGGTAACGCCAACGAGCAGTACTTC. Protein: CASSQARGNANEQYF.

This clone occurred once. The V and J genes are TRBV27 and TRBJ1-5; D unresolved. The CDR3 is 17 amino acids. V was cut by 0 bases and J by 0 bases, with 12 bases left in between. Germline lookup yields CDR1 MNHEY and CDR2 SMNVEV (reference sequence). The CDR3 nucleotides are TGTGCCAGCAGTTTATCGGTCGCCGGGAATAGCAATCAGCCCCAGCATTTT. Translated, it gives CASSLSVAGNSNQPQHF.

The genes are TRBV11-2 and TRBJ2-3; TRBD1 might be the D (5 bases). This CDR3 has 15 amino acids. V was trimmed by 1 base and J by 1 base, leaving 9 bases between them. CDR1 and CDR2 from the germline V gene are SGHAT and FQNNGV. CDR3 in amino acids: CASSLVIRGTDTQYF. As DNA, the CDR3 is TGTGCCAGCAGCTTAGTCATCAGGGGCACAGATACGCAGTATTTT.

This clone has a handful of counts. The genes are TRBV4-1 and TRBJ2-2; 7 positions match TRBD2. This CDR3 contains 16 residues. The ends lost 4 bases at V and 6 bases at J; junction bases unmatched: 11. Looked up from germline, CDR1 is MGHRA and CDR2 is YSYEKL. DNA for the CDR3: TGCGCCAGCAGCCGAGCCGGAGCGGGAATAGCCGGGGAGCTGTTTTTT. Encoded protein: CASSRAGAGIAGELFF.

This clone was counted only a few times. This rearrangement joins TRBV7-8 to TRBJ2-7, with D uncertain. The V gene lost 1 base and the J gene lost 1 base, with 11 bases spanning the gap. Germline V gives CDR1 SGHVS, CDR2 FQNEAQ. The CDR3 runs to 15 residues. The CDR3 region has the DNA TGTGCCAGCAGCTTAGAGTCAGGTCATTCCTACGAGCAGTACTTC. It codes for CASSLESGHSYEQYF. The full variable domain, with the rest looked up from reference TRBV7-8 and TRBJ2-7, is GAGVSQSPRYKVAKRGQDVALRCDPISGHVSLFWYQQALGQGPEFLTYFQNEAQLDKSGLPSDRFFAERPEGSVSTLKIQRTQQEDSAVYLCASSLESGHSYEQYFGPGTRLTVT.

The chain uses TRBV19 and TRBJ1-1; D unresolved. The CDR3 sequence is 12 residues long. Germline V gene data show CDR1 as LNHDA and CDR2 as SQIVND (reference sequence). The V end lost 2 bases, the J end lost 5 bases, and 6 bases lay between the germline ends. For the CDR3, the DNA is TGTGCCAGTAGTATAACTAGGACTGAAGCTTTCTTT. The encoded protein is CASSITRTEAFF.

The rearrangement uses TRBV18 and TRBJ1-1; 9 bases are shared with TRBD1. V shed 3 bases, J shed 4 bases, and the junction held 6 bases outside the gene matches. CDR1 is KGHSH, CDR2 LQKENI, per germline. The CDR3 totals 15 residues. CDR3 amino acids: CASSPRQGESTEAFF. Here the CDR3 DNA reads TGTGCCAGCTCACCTAGACAGGGGGAAAGCACTGAAGCTTTCTTT.

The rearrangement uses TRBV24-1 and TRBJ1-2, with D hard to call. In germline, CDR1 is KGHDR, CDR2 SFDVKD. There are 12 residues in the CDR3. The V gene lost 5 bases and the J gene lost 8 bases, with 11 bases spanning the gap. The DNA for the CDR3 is TGTGCCACCAGTGGAACGAGCTCGGGCTACACCTTC. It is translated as CATSGTSSGYTF.

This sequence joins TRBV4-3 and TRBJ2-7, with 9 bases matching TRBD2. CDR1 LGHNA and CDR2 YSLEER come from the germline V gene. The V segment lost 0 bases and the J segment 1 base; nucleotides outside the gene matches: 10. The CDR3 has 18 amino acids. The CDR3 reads CASSQDGAGLAGSYEQYF. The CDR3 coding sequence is TGCGCCAGCAGCCAAGATGGGGCGGGACTAGCAGGATCCTACGAGCAGTACTTC.

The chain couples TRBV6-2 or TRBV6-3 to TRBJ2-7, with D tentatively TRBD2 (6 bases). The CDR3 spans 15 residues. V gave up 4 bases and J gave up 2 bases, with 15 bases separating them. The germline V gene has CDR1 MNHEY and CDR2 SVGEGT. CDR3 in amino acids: CASSLLARDTYEQYF. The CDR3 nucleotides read TGTGCCAGCAGTTTACTCGCGCGGGATACCTACGAGCAGTACTTC.

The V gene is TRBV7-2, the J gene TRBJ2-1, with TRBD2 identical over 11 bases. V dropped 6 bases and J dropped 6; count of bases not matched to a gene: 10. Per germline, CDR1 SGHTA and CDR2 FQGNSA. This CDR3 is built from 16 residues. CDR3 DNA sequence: TGTGCCAGCAGGTTTAGCGGGAGGGCTTATATCAATGAGCAGTTCTTC. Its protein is CASRFSGRAYINEQFF.

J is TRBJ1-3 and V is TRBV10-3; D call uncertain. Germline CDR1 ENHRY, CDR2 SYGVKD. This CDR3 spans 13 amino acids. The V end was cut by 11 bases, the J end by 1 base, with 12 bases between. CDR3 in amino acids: CAARKESGNTIYF. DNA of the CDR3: TGTGCCGCCCGAAAAGAGTCTGGAAACACCATATATTTT.

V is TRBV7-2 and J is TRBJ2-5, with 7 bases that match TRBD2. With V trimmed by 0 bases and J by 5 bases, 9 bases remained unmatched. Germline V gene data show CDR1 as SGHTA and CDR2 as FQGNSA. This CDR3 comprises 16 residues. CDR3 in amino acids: CASSLATGSGQETQYF. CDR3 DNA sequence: TGTGCCAGCAGCTTAGCGACTGGTAGCGGGCAGGAGACCCAGTACTTC.

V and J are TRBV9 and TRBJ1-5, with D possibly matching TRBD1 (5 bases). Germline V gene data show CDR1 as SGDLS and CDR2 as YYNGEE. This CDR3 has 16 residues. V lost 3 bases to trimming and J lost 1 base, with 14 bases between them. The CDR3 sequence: CASSATVGGSNQPQHF. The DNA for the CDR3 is TGTGCCAGCAGCGCGACCGTCGGGGGGAGCAATCAGCCCCAGCATTTT.

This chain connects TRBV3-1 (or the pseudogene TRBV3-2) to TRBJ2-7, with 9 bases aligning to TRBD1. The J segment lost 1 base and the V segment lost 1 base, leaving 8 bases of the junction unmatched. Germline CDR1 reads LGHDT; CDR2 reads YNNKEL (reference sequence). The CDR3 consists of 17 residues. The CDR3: CASSQGSWTGVSYEQYF. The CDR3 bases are TGTGCCAGCAGCCAAGGGTCTTGGACAGGGGTATCCTACGAGCAGTACTTC.

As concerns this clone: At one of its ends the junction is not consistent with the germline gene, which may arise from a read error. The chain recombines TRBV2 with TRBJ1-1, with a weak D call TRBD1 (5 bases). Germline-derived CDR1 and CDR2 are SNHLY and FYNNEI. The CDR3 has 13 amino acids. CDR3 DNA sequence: TGTGCCAGCAGCGAAGGGGAGGGCACTGAAGCTTTCTTT. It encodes CASSEGEGTEAFF.